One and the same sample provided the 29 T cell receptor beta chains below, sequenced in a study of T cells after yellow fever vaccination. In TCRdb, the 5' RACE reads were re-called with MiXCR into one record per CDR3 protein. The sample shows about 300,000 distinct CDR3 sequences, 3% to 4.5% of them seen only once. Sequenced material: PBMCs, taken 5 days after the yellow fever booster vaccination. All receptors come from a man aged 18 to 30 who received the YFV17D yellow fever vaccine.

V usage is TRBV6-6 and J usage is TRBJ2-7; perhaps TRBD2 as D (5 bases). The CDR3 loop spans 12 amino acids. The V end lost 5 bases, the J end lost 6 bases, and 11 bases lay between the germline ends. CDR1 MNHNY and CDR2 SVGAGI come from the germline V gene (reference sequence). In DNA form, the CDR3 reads TGTGCCAGCAGTACACTAGACGGCGAGCAGTACTTC. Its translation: CASSTLDGEQYF.

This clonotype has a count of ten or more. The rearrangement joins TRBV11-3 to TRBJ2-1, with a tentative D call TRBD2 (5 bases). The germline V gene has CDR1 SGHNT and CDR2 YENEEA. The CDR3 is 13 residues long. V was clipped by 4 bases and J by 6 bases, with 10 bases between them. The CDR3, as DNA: TGTGCCAGCAGCTCAGGAGGCTTCAATGAGCAGTTCTTC. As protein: CASSSGGFNEQFF.

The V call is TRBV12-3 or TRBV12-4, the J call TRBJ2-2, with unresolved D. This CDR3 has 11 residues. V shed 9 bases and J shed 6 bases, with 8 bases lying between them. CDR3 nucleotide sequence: TGTGCCAGTCCTATGTCCGGGGAGCTGTTTTTT. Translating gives CASPMSGELFF.

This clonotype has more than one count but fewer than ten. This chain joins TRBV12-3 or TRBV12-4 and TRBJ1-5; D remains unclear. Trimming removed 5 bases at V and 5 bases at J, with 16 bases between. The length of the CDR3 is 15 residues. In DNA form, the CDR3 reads TGTGCCAGCAGTCCCGTTCGGACGGCTGATCAGCCCCAGCATTTT. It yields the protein CASSPVRTADQPQHF.

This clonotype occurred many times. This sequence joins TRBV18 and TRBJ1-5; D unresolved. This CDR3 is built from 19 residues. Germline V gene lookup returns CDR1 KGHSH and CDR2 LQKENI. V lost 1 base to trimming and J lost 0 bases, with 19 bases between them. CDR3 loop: CASSPLVATHQNSNQPQHF. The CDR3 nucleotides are TGTGCCAGCTCACCACTTGTCGCGACACACCAAAATAGCAATCAGCCCCAGCATTTT.

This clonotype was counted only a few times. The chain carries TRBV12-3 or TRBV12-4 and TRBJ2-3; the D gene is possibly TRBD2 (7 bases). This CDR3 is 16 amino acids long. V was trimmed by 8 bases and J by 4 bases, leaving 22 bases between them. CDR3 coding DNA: TGTGCCAGCGCCCTGGGGGGGGGGCGGGACGCAGATACGCAGTATTTT. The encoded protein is CASALGGGRDADTQYF.

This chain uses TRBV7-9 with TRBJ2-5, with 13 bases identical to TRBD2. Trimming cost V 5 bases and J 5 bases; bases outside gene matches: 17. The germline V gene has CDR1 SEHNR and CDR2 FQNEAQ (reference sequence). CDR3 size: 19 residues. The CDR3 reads CASSPGLAGPPGRWETQYF. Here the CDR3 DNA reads TGTGCCAGCAGCCCGGGACTAGCGGGGCCTCCCGGGCGATGGGAGACCCAGTACTTC.

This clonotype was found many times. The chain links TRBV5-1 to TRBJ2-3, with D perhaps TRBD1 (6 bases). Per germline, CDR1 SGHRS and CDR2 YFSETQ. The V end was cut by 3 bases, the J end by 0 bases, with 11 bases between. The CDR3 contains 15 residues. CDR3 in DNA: TGCGCCAGCAGCTCCGGGACATCTAGCACAGATACGCAGTATTTT. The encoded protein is CASSSGTSSTDTQYF.

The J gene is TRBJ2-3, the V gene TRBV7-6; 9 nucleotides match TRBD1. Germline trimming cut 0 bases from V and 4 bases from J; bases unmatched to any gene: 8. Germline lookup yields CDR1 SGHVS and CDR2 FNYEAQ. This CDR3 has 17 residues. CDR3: CASSLASPGQGPDTQYF. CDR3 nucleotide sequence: TGTGCCAGCAGCTTAGCCTCTCCGGGACAGGGACCAGATACGCAGTATTTT.

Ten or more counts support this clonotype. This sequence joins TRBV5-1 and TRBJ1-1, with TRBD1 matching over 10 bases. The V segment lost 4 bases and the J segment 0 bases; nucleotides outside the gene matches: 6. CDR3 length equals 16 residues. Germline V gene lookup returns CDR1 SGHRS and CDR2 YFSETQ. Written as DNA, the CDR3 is TGCGCCAGCAGCCCGGGACAGGGGCCCATGAACACTGAAGCTTTCTTT. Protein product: CASSPGQGPMNTEAFF.

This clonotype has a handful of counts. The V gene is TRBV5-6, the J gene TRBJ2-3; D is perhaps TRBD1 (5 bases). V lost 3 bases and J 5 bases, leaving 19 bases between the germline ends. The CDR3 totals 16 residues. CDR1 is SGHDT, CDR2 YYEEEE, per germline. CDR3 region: CASSSRTERRGDTQYF. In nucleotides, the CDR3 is TGTGCCAGCAGCTCCCGGACGGAACGTAGGGGAGATACGCAGTATTTT.

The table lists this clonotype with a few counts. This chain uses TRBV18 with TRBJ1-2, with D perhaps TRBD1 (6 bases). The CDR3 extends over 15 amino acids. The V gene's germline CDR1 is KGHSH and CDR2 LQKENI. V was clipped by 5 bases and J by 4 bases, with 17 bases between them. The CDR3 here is CASSARWTASYGYTF. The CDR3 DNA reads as TGTGCCAGCTCAGCGAGGTGGACAGCGAGCTATGGCTACACCTTC.

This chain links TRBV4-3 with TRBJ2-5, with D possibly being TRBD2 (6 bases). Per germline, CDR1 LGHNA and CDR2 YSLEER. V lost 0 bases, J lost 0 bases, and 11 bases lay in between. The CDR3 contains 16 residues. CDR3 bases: TGCGCCAGCAGCCAAGAGGTCAGCGGGTACCAAGAGACCCAGTACTTC. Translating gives CASSQEVSGYQETQYF.

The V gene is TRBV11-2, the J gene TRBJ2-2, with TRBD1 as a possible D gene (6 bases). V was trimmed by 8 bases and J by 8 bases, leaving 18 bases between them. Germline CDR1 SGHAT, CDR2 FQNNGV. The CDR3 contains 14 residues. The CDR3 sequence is CASSRAGATGELFF. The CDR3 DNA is TGTGCCAGCTCGCGGGCAGGGGCTACTGGGGAGCTGTTTTTT.

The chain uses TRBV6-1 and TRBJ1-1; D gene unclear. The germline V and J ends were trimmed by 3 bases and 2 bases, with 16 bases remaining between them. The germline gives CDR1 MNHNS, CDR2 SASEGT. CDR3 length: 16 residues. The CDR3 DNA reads TGTGCCAGCAGTGATTTTCTAAGAATAACAAACACTGAAGCTTTCTTT. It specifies CASSDFLRITNTEAFF.

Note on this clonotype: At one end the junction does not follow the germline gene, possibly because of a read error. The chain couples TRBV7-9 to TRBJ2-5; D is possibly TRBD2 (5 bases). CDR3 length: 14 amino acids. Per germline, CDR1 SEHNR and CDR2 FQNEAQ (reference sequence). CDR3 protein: CASSSPEGWETHYF. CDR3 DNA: TGTGCCAGCAGCTCCCCGGAAGGGTGGGAGACCCATTACTTC.

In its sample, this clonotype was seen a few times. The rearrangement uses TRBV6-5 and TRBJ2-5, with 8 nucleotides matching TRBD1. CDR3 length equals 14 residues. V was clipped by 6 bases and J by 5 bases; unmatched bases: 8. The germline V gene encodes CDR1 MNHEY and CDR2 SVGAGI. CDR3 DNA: TGTGCCAGCAGACCAGGGGGCCTGCTGGAGACCCAGTACTTC. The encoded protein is CASRPGGLLETQYF.

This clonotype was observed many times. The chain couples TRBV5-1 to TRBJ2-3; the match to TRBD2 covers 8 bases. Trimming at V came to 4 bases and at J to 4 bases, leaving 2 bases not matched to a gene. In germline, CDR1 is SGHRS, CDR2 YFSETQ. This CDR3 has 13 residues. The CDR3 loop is CASSPGLADTQYF. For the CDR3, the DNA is TGCGCCAGCAGCCCGGGACTAGCAGATACGCAGTATTTT.

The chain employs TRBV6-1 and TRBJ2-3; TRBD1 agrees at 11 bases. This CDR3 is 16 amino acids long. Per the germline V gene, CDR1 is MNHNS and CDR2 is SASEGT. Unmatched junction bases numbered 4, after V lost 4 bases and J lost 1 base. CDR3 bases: TGTGCCAGCAGTGCACGGGACAGGGGGGGCACAGATACGCAGTATTTT. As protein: CASSARDRGGTDTQYF.

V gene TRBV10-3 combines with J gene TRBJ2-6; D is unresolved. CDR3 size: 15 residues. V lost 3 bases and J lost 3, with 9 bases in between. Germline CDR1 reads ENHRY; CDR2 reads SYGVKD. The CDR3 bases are TGTGCCATCAGTGACTCTCTAAGTGGGGCCAACGTCCTGACTTTC. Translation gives CAISDSLSGANVLTF.

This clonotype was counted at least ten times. The CDR3 is CASSPLPGAVASYEQYF. The DNA for the CDR3 is TGTGCCAGCAGCCCCCTCCCCGGGGCAGTCGCCTCCTACGAGCAGTACTTC. The chain uses TRBV6-2 or TRBV6-3 and TRBJ2-7; D assignment may be TRBD1 or TRBD2 (5 bases each). The CDR3 is 17 amino acids. The V gene lost 6 bases and the J gene lost 0 bases, with 21 bases spanning the gap. The germline V gene encodes CDR1 MNHEY and CDR2 SVGEGT.

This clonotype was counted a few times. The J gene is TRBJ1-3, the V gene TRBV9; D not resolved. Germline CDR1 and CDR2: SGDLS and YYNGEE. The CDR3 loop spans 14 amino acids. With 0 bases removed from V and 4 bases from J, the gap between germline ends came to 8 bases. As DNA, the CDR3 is TGTGCCAGCAGCGTAGACGGGGTCGGAAACACCATATATTTT. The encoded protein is CASSVDGVGNTIYF.

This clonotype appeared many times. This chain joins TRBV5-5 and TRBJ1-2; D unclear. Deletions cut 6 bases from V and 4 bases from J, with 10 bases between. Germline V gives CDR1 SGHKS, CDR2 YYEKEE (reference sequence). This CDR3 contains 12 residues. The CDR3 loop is CASNLHPYGYTF. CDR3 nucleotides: TGTGCCAGCAACCTACACCCCTATGGCTACACCTTC. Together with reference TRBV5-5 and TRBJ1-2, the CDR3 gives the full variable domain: DAGVTQSPTHLIKTRGQQVTLRCSPISGHKSVSWYQQVLGQGPQFIFQYYEKEERGRGNFPDRFSARQFPNYSSELNVNALLLGDSALYLCASNLHPYGYTFGSGTRLTVV.

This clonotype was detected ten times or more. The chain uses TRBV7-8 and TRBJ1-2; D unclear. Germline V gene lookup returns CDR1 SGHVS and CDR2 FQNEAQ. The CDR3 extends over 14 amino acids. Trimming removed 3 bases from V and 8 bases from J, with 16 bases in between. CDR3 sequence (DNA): TGTGCCAGCAGCTTGGGTCTTCGTCGGAGGGGCTACACCTTC. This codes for CASSLGLRRRGYTF.

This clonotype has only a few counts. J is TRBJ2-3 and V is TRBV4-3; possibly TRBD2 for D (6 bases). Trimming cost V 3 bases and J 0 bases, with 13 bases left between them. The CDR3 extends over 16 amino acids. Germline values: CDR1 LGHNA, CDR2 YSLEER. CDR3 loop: CASSHGSVASTDTQYF. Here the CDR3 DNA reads TGCGCCAGCAGCCACGGGAGCGTAGCTAGCACAGATACGCAGTATTTT.

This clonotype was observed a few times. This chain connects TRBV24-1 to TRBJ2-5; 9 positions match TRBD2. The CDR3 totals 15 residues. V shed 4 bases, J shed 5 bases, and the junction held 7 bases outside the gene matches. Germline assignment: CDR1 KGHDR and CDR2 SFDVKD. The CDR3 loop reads CATSDRRGGGETQYF. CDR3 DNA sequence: TGTGCCACCAGTGACCGGCGGGGGGGAGGGGAGACCCAGTACTTC.

DNA of the CDR3: TGTGCCCTCAGTCCAACTAACACAGATACGCAGTATTTT. Translation gives CALSPTNTDTQYF. The V call is TRBV6-6, the J call TRBJ2-3; D uncertain. Trimming stripped 11 bases from V and 2 bases from J, with 14 bases between. This CDR3 region has 13 residues. In germline, CDR1 is MNHNY, CDR2 SVGAGI (reference sequence).

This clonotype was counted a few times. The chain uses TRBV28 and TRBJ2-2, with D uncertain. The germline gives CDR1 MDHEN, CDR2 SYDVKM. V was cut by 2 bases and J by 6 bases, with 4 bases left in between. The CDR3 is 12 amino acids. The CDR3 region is CASSLKAGELFF. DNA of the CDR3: TGTGCCAGCAGTTTAAAGGCCGGGGAGCTGTTTTTT.

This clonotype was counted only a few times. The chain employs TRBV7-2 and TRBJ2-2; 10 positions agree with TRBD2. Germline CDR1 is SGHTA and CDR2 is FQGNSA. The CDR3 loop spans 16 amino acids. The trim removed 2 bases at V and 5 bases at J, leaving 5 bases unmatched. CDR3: CASSLKAGGPTGELFF. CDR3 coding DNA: TGTGCCAGCAGCTTAAAAGCGGGGGGGCCGACCGGGGAGCTGTTTTTT.